The 32 T cell receptor beta chains given below trace back to one sample, sequenced in a study of T cell responses to AZD1222 COVID-19 vaccine. This table comes from immunoSEQ multiplex PCR, and its TCRdb copy is limited to in-frame clones, with some not included. This sample yields about 150,000 clones, of which roughly nine tenths are seen a single time; 18% belongs to the top ten. The source was peripheral blood, collected on day 0 of AZD1222 vaccination. The source of these receptors is an adult in good health.

The chain carries TRBV6-5 and TRBJ1-6; tentatively, D is TRBD1 (5 bases). The germline V gene has CDR1 MNHEY and CDR2 SVGAGI. The CDR3 is 11 amino acids. V gave up 8 bases and J gave up 6 bases, with 5 bases separating them. CDR3 loop: CASGANSPLHF. The CDR3 region has the DNA TGTGCCAGCGGGGCTAATTCACCCCTCCACTTT.

The chain has TRBV5-4 and TRBJ2-7, with TRBD2 as a possible D gene (5 bases). Per the germline V gene, CDR1 is SGHNT and CDR2 is YYREEE (reference sequence). The CDR3 contains 15 residues. V was pared by 0 bases and J by 2 bases, with 12 bases between. Here the CDR3 DNA reads TGTGCCAGCAGCTTGGAAGCGGACCGTCCCTACGAGCAGTACTTC. It is translated as CASSLEADRPYEQYF.

The chain joins TRBV4-1 to TRBJ1-5; possibly TRBD1 for D (5 bases). Germline V gene data show CDR1 as MGHRA and CDR2 as YSYEKL. The CDR3 loop spans 15 amino acids. Trimming cost V 3 bases and J 7 bases, with 16 bases left between them. Here the CDR3 reads CASSQAERGDQPQHF. The CDR3, as DNA: TGCGCCAGCAGCCAGGCAGAAAGGGGTGACCAGCCCCAGCATTTT.

The chain is built from TRBV18 and TRBJ1-1; D remains ambiguous. This CDR3 has 14 amino acids. Germline CDR1 reads KGHSH; CDR2 reads LQKENI. Trimming removed 1 base from V and 3 bases from J, with 9 bases in between. CDR3 in DNA: TGTGCCAGCTCACCACTGGGCGCTCACACTGAAGCTTTCTTT. This translates into CASSPLGAHTEAFF.

This clone was seen only a few times. The chain is built from TRBV28 and TRBJ1-5, with D possibly TRBD1 on 5 matching bases. Between the trimmed V and J ends, which lost 5 bases and 0 bases, there was a span of 8 bases. Germline values: CDR1 MDHEN, CDR2 SYDVKM. The CDR3 length is 14 residues. CDR3 sequence reads: CASSQDNSNQPQHF. Written as DNA, the CDR3 is TGTGCCAGCAGTCAGGACAATAGCAATCAGCCCCAGCATTTT. Drawing the rest from reference TRBV28 and TRBJ1-5, the complete variable domain is DVKVTQSSRYLVKRTGEKVFLECVQDMDHENMFWYRQDPGLGLRLIYFSYDVKMKEKGDIPEGYSVSREKKERFSLILESASTNQTSMYLCASSQDNSNQPQHFGDGTRLSIL.

This clone was observed a handful of times. This chain joins TRBV7-6 and TRBJ1-5; TRBD1 is a possible D gene (5 bases). V was pared by 0 bases and J by 7 bases, with 10 bases between. CDR1 SGHVS and CDR2 FNYEAQ come from the germline V gene. This CDR3 has 14 amino acids. CDR3 DNA sequence: TGTGCCAGCAGCTTAGCGGCAGGGCGCCAGCCCCAGCATTTT. It is translated as CASSLAAGRQPQHF.

This clone was observed a few times. The J gene is TRBJ2-7, the V gene TRBV15; perhaps TRBD2 as D (6 bases). Germline V gene data show CDR1 as LNHNV and CDR2 as YYDKDF (reference sequence). Trimming cost V 5 bases and J 4 bases, with 15 bases left between them. The CDR3 extends over 14 amino acids. The CDR3 region is CATSSFGAGYEQYF. The CDR3 nucleotides read TGTGCCACCAGCTCATTTGGAGCGGGTTACGAGCAGTACTTC. Based on the CDR3 plus reference TRBV15 and TRBJ2-7, the full variable domain is DAMVIQNPRYQVTQFGKPVTLSCSQTLNHNVMYWYQQKSSQAPKLLFHYYDKDFNNEADTPDNFQSRRPNTSFCFLDIRSPGLGDTAMYLCATSSFGAGYEQYFGPGTRLTVT.

This clone was observed a few times. This chain links TRBV5-1 with TRBJ2-1; D uncertain. There are 15 residues in the CDR3. CDR1 SGHRS and CDR2 YFSETQ come from the germline V gene. V shed 3 bases and J shed 0 bases, with 10 bases lying between them. CDR3 residues: CASSWTESSYNEQFF. The CDR3 coding sequence is TGCGCCAGCAGCTGGACCGAGAGCTCCTACAATGAGCAGTTCTTC.

The V gene is TRBV4-1, the J gene TRBJ2-7, with 8 bases matching TRBD2. The CDR3 length is 15 residues. Germline V gene lookup returns CDR1 MGHRA and CDR2 YSYEKL. The ends lost 1 base at V and 7 bases at J; junction bases unmatched: 9. The CDR3 protein is CASSQVGGLEREQYF. The CDR3 DNA reads TGCGCCAGCAGCCAAGTTGGGGGACTAGAAAGAGAGCAGTACTTC.

In its sample, this clone was seen once. An end of the junction differs from the germline gene, which may be a read error. V and J are TRBV7-7 and TRBJ1-1, with D hard to call. The germline CDR1 and CDR2 sequences are SSHAT and FNYEAQ (reference sequence). The length of the CDR3 is 13 residues. CDR3 nucleotides: TGTGCTAGCAGCGTCAAATCTGGGACTGAAGCTTTCTTT. Its protein product is CASSVKSGTEAFF. Looking up the rest from reference TRBV7-7 and TRBJ1-1 gives the full variable domain: GAGVSQSPRYKVTKRGQDVTLRCDPISSHATLYWYQQALGQGPEFLTYFNYEAQPDKSGLPSDRFSAERPEGSISTLTIQRTEQRDSAMYRCASSVKSGTEAFFGQGTRLTVV.

J is TRBJ2-7 and V is TRBV6-2 or TRBV6-3; unclear D gene. V was shortened by 4 bases and J by 3 bases, with 7 bases between the two germline ends. CDR1 and CDR2 (germline): MNHEY, SVGEGT. This CDR3 spans 12 amino acids. The CDR3 DNA reads TGTGCCAGCAGTTGGCAGATCTACGAGCAGTACTTC. Protein sequence: CASSWQIYEQYF.

This clone was seen a few times. The chain employs TRBV7-9 and TRBJ2-7; D possibly matches TRBD1 or TRBD2 (6 bases each). CDR1 SEHNR and CDR2 FQNEAQ come from the germline V gene (reference sequence). The CDR3 length is 14 residues. V lost 5 bases, J lost 5 bases, and 16 bases lay in between. The CDR3 is CASSNQGGSNEQYF. CDR3 nucleotide sequence: TGTGCCAGCAGCAACCAAGGGGGGTCCAACGAGCAGTACTTC.

This clone was observed once. The chain recombines TRBV4-3 with TRBJ1-2; TRBD1 matches 11 bases. Trimming at V came to 0 bases and at J to 2 bases, leaving 2 bases not matched to a gene. The CDR3 covers 16 residues. CDR1 is LGHNA, CDR2 YSLEER, per germline. CDR3 sequence reads: CASSQDGTGGNYGYTF. The CDR3 nucleotides read TGCGCCAGCAGCCAAGATGGGACAGGGGGAAACTATGGCTACACCTTC.

This rearrangement joins TRBV10-3 to TRBJ1-5; possibly TRBD1 for D (5 bases). Trimming took 0 bases from V and 11 from J, leaving 11 bases between them. CDR1 is ENHRY, CDR2 SYGVKD, per germline. CDR3 length: 13 residues. The CDR3 reads CAISESVGGAQHF. CDR3 DNA: TGTGCCATCAGTGAGTCCGTGGGGGGTGCCCAGCATTTT.

With regard to this clone: Sequence at one end of the junction differs from germline and may be a read error. The rearrangement uses TRBV15 and TRBJ2-3, with D unresolved. CDR3 length: 14 residues. The germline V gene has CDR1 LNHNV and CDR2 YYDKDF (reference sequence). CDR3 amino acids: CATRRGGVTDTQYF. In DNA form, the CDR3 reads TGTGCCACCAGAAGAGGTGGTGTAACAGATACGCAGTATTTT.

The table lists this clone with a few counts. The chain uses TRBV12-3 or TRBV12-4 and TRBJ2-3; D is unclear. The CDR3 has 11 residues. V lost 5 bases and J lost 2, with 2 bases in between. This chain's CDR3 is CASSDTDTQYF. CDR3 in DNA: TGTGCCAGCAGTGACACAGATACGCAGTATTTT.

This clone is a singleton in its sample. The genes are TRBV6-5 and TRBJ1-1; D call uncertain. This CDR3 has 11 residues. Trimming stripped 2 bases from V and 3 bases from J, with 1 base between. Germline V CDR1 and CDR2: MNHEY, SVGAGI. The CDR3, as DNA: TGTGCCAGCAGTTACGACACTGAAGCTTTCTTT. This encodes CASSYDTEAFF.

This rearrangement joins TRBV3-1 (or the pseudogene TRBV3-2) to TRBJ1-1; the match to TRBD1 covers 7 bases. Per the germline V gene, CDR1 is LGHDT and CDR2 is YNNKEL (reference sequence). The J segment lost 10 bases and the V segment lost 3 bases, leaving 5 bases of the junction unmatched. The CDR3 consists of 12 residues. CDR3 sequence (DNA): TGTGCCAGCAGCCATTTGAGGGGGCGAGCTTTCTTT. Amino acid sequence: CASSHLRGRAFF.

V gene TRBV7-9 combines with J gene TRBJ1-4, with D possibly TRBD1 on 5 matching bases. V was pared by 4 bases and J by 8 bases, with 11 bases between. The CDR3 consists of 13 residues. Germline V gives CDR1 SEHNR, CDR2 FQNEAQ (reference sequence). The CDR3 region is CASSWGTGEKLFF. The CDR3, as DNA: TGTGCCAGCAGCTGGGGGACGGGGGAAAAACTGTTTTTT.

The chain combines TRBV4-3 with TRBJ2-2; TRBD2 matches at 11 bases. This CDR3 has 16 residues. J gave up 4 bases and V 4 bases, and 5 bases lay outside the gene matches. The germline V gene has CDR1 LGHNA and CDR2 YSLEER. CDR3 in amino acids: CASSRSGGAPTGELFF. The CDR3 region has the DNA TGCGCCAGCAGCCGTAGCGGGGGGGCCCCCACCGGGGAGCTGTTTTTT.

The chain is built from TRBV18 and TRBJ1-2, with D maybe TRBD1 (6 bases). The CDR3 extends over 14 amino acids. Germline CDR1 KGHSH, CDR2 LQKENI. With 2 bases removed from V and 4 bases from J, the gap between germline ends came to 11 bases. This CDR3 is CASSPRGGAYGYTF. The CDR3 DNA reads TGTGCCAGCTCACCAAGGGGGGGAGCCTATGGCTACACCTTC.

This rearrangement joins TRBV12-5 to TRBJ2-5; D uncertain. The CDR3 totals 12 residues. From germline, CDR1 is LGHNT and CDR2 FRNRAP. The V gene lost 5 bases and the J gene lost 5 bases, with 9 bases spanning the gap. This CDR3 is CASGPDGETQYF. CDR3 nucleotides: TGTGCTAGTGGTCCCGATGGGGAGACCCAGTACTTC.

The J gene is TRBJ1-4, the V gene TRBV5-1; D is unresolved. The CDR3 runs to 15 residues. The ends were cut back, 1 base at V and 7 bases at J, with 14 bases in the middle. Germline values: CDR1 SGHRS, CDR2 YFSETQ. The CDR3: CASSLFGPGGEKLFF. CDR3 DNA: TGCGCCAGCAGCTTGTTCGGCCCGGGAGGTGAAAAACTGTTTTTT.

This chain connects TRBV7-2 to TRBJ2-1; D call uncertain. The CDR3 has 14 amino acids. V lost 5 bases, J lost 8 bases, and 16 bases lay in between. The germline CDR1 and CDR2 sequences are SGHTA and FQGNSA. The CDR3 region has the DNA TGTGCCAGCAGCCCCGGGCCACCGGTCTATGAGCAGTTCTTC. Encoded protein: CASSPGPPVYEQFF.

The V gene is TRBV9, the J gene TRBJ2-1, with TRBD1 identical over 9 bases. The V gene's germline CDR1 is SGDLS and CDR2 YYNGEE. V gave up 4 bases and J gave up 5 bases; unmatched junction bases: 7. This CDR3 spans 15 amino acids. CDR3 coding DNA: TGTGCCAGCAGCCCACGGGACAGGGTAAACAATGAGCAGTTCTTC. Its protein is CASSPRDRVNNEQFF.

This sequence joins TRBV3-1 (or the pseudogene TRBV3-2) and TRBJ2-2, with unresolved D. Per the germline V gene, CDR1 is LGHDT and CDR2 is YNNKEL (reference sequence). This CDR3 is 14 amino acids long. Trimming took off 0 bases at V and 4 bases at J, with 6 bases between the two ends. The CDR3 sequence is CASSQDGSTGELFF. In DNA form, the CDR3 reads TGTGCCAGCAGCCAAGATGGAAGCACCGGGGAGCTGTTTTTT.

The gene calls are TRBV12-3 or TRBV12-4 and TRBJ2-7; D unresolved. The CDR3 consists of 13 residues. V was shortened by 5 bases and J by 4 bases, with 12 bases between the two germline ends. CDR3 residues: CASSRTDGYEQYF. The CDR3 DNA reads as TGTGCCAGCAGTCGCACTGACGGGTACGAGCAGTACTTC.

The chain combines TRBV6-2 or TRBV6-3 with TRBJ1-1; TRBD1 agrees at 7 bases. The CDR3 sequence is 14 residues long. Looked up from germline, CDR1 is MNHEY and CDR2 is SVGEGT. After removal of 2 bases from V and 3 bases from J, the junction contained 3 bases not matched to a gene. Written as DNA, the CDR3 is TGTGCCAGCAGTTACGCGGGACAGTACACTGAAGCTTTCTTT. Protein sequence: CASSYAGQYTEAFF.

Comment on this clone: A junction boundary mismatches the germline segment, possibly from a read error. This rearrangement joins TRBV6-1 to TRBJ1-5; D is uncertain. CDR3 length equals 12 residues. CDR1 and CDR2 from the germline V gene are MNHNS and SASEGT. CDR3 sequence reads: CASCEANQPQHF. The CDR3 coding sequence is TGTGCCAGCTGTGAAGCCAATCAGCCCCAGCATTTT.

The V and J genes are TRBV2 and TRBJ1-5; TRBD1 matches 8 bases. The CDR3 runs 13 residues. The V gene's germline CDR1 is SNHLY and CDR2 FYNNEI. J gave up 5 bases and V 7 bases, and 4 bases lay outside the gene matches. The CDR3, as DNA: TGTGCCAGCAACCAGGGGGCCGATCAGCCCCAGCATTTT. Amino acid sequence: CASNQGADQPQHF.

The rearrangement uses TRBV21-1 and TRBJ1-6. TRBV21-1 is described as a pseudogene. This CDR3 contains 17 residues. As DNA, the CDR3 is TGTGCCAGCAGCAAAGCTGGCAGCAGCTCCTATAATTCACCCCTCCACTTT. Translating it yields CASSKAGSSSYNSPLHF.

The chain combines TRBV2 with TRBJ2-6; no clear D gene. CDR3 length equals 13 residues. The germline gives CDR1 SNHLY, CDR2 FYNNEI. Between the trimmed V and J ends, which lost 7 bases and 4 bases, there was a span of 8 bases. The CDR3 bases are TGTGCCAGCAAGTGGCTCGGGGCCAACGTCCTGACTTTC. As protein: CASKWLGANVLTF.